The 7 T cell receptor beta chains below come from one sample, sequenced in a study of shared clonotypes between healthy human individuals. Generated by immunoSEQ multiplex PCR, the TCRdb table keeps only in-frame clones and is missing some. The sample has roughly 2.5 million clones, just over 90% seen once. The specimen sequenced was naive CD4+ T cells sorted from blood. As to subset: CD45RA+ positively selected. The receptors shown here come from a man between 18 and 35 years old in good health.

CDR3 loop: CASSLAGGEWSYNSPLHF. The DNA for the CDR3 is TGTGCCAGCAGTTTAGCAGGGGGCGAGTGGTCCTATAATTCACCCCTCCACTTT. The chain employs TRBV28 and TRBJ1-6, with 8 bases lining up with TRBD1. Germline V gene lookup returns CDR1 MDHEN and CDR2 SYDVKM. This CDR3 contains 18 residues. V shed 2 bases, J shed 1 base, and the junction held 7 bases outside the gene matches. Complete variable domain (other parts from reference TRBV28 and TRBJ1-6): DVKVTQSSRYLVKRTGEKVFLECVQDMDHENMFWYRQDPGLGLRLIYFSYDVKMKEKGDIPEGYSVSREKKERFSLILESASTNQTSMYLCASSLAGGEWSYNSPLHFGNGTRLTVT.

This chain uses TRBV6-6 with TRBJ2-5, with D perhaps matching TRBD1 (5 bases). CDR1 is MNHNY and CDR2 is SVGAGI in the germline V gene (reference sequence). The ends were cut back, 4 bases at V and 7 bases at J, with 13 bases in the middle. The CDR3 contains 13 residues. The DNA of the CDR3 is TGTGCCAGCAGTTCGGACATGGGGTTGACCCAGTACTTC. This sequence encodes CASSSDMGLTQYF.

V and J are TRBV28 and TRBJ2-1; possible D gene TRBD2, 5 bases. This CDR3 is built from 18 residues. Germline CDR1 reads MDHEN; CDR2 reads SYDVKM. Trimming removed 6 bases at V and 5 bases at J, with 26 bases between. In nucleotides, the CDR3 is TGTGCCAGCAGCCCCAGCGGTGGAGCCTCGAGGATAGACAATGAGCAGTTCTTC. Translation: CASSPSGGASRIDNEQFF.

This clone occurred a few times. The rearrangement links TRBV23-1 to TRBJ1-5, with D unclear. TRBV23-1 belongs to the ORF category, with a function that is uncertain. V was shortened by 3 bases and J by 3 bases, with 9 bases between the two germline ends. CDR3 length: 14 residues. This CDR3 reads CASSHPQLNQPQHF. CDR3 bases: TGCGCCAGCAGTCACCCCCAGCTCAATCAGCCCCAGCATTTT.

J is TRBJ2-7 and V is TRBV6-1, with 7 bases that match TRBD1. The germline V gene has CDR1 MNHNS and CDR2 SASEGT. The length of the CDR3 is 14 residues. V lost 6 bases and J lost 4; bases outside the gene matches: 9. The chain's CDR3 is CASSVQGRGYEQYF. The DNA of the CDR3 is TGTGCCAGCAGCGTACAGGGGCGAGGGTACGAGCAGTACTTC.

The chain combines TRBV5-1 with TRBJ2-4; 13 nucleotides align to TRBD2. V lost 2 bases to trimming and J lost 9 bases; unmatched junction nucleotides: 8. Germline V CDR1 and CDR2: SGHRS, YFSETQ. CDR3 length equals 16 residues. This CDR3 is CASSFGLAGEAGIQYF. CDR3 coding DNA: TGCGCCAGCAGCTTCGGACTAGCGGGAGAGGCCGGCATTCAGTACTTC.

This clone was seen a single time. Distinct nucleotide sequences in the sample also encode this CDR3. This rearrangement joins TRBV5-1 to TRBJ2-7; D is undetermined. The V gene lost 0 bases and the J gene lost 7 bases, with 11 bases spanning the gap. CDR1 and CDR2 from the germline V gene are SGHRS and YFSETQ. The CDR3 runs to 13 residues. CDR3 region: CASSLDRVGEQYF. The CDR3 DNA follows: TGCGCCAGCAGCTTGGATCGGGTGGGGGAGCAGTACTTC.